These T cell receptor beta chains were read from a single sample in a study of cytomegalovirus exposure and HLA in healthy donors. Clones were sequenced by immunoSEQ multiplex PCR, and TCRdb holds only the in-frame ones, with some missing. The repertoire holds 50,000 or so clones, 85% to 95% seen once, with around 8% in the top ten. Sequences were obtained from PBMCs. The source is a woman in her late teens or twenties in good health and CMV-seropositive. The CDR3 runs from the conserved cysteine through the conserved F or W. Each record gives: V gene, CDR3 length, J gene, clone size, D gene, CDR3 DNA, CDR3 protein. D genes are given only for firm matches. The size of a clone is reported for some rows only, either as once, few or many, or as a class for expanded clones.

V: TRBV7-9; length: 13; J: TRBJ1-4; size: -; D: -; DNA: TGTGCCAGCAGCTTAGCGGGGGGTGAAAAACTGTTTTTT; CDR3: CASSLAGGEKLFF
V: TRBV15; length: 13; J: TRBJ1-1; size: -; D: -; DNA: TGTGCCACCAGCCCCTTGCCCGGCACTGAAGCTTTCTTT; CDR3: CATSPLPGTEAFF
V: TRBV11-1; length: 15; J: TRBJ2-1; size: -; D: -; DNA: TGTGCCAGCAGCCCACGTTTCAGCTCCTACAATGAGCAGTTCTTC; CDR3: CASSPRFSSYNEQFF
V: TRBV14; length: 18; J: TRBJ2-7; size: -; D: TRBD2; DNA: TGTGCCAGCAGCCAAAGGTTGACTAGCGGGAGTTTACCCCTCGAGCAGTACTTC; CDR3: CASSQRLTSGSLPLEQYF
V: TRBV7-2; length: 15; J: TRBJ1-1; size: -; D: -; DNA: TGTGCCAGCAGCTTAGTGCCAGTCTCGAACACTGAAGCTTTCTTT; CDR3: CASSLVPVSNTEAFF
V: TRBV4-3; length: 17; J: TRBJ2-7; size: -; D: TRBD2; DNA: TGCGCCAGCAGCCGCAGCTGGACTAGCGGAATACCCTACGAGCAGTACTTC; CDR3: CASSRSWTSGIPYEQYF
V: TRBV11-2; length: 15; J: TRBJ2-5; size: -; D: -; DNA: TGTGCCAGCAGACCACCGGGACGGGGGAGAGAGACCCAGTACTTC; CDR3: CASRPPGRGRETQYF
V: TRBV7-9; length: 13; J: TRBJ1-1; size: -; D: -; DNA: TGTGCCAGCAGCTTAGCGGGCCCGAATGAAGCTTTCTTT; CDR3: CASSLAGPNEAFF
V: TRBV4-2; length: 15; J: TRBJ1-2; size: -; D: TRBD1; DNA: TGTGCCAGCAGCCAGGGGGACAGCCGGGACTATGGCTACACCTTC; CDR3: CASSQGDSRDYGYTF
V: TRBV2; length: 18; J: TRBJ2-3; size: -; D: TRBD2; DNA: TGTGCCAGCAGTGAGGTCAGGACTAGCGGATCTAACACAGATACGCAGTATTTT; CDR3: CASSEVRTSGSNTDTQYF
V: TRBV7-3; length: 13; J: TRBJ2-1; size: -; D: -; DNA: TGTGCCAGCAGCTACATCCGGGAGTTTGAGCAGTTCTTC; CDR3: CASSYIREFEQFF
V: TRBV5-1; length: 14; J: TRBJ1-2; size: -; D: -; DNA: TGCGCCAGCAGCTTGGTACGGGGGAGTTATGGCTACACCTTC; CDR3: CASSLVRGSYGYTF
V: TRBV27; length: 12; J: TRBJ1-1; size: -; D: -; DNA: TGTGCCAGCATTGAAAAAACAGGCACCGCTTTCTTT; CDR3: CASIEKTGTAFF
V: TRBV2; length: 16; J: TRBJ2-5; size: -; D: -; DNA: TGTGCCAGCAGTGAAGGGAGGCGGGATAGGCAAGAGACCCAGTACTTC; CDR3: CASSEGRRDRQETQYF
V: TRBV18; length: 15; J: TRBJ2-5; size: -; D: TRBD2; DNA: TGTGCCAGCTCACCACCTGCGGGAGGGCCTGAGACCCAGTACTTC; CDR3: CASSPPAGGPETQYF
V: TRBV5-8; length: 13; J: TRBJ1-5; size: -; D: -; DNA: TGTGCCAGCACATCCAGGGCTGATCAGCCCCAGCATTTT; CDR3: CASTSRADQPQHF
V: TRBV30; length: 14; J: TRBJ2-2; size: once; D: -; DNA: TGTGCCTGGAGTAGACAGATAAACACCGGGGAGCTGTTTTTT; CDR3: CAWSRQINTGELFF
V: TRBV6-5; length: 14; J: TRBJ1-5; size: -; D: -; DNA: TGTGCCAGCAGTTCGGACCGGGGAGGGCAGCCCCAGCATTTT; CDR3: CASSSDRGGQPQHF
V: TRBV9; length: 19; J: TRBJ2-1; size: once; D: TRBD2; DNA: TGTGCCAGCAGCGTAGGTCTAGCGGGAGGGGGTGGGATTGTGTATGAGCAGTTCTTC; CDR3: CASSVGLAGGGGIVYEQFF
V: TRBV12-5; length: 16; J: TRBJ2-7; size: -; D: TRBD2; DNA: TGTGCTAGTGGTTTGCCCTCCCGGACTAGCGGTGCCGAGCAGTACTTC; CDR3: CASGLPSRTSGAEQYF
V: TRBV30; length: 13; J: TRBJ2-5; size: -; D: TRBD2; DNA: TGTGCCTGGAGTCCACGACTAGCGGAGACCCAGTACTTC; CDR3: CAWSPRLAETQYF
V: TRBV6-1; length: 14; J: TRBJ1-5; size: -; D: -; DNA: TGTGCCAGCATAGACAGTGGCCCGCATCAGCCCCAGCATTTT; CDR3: CASIDSGPHQPQHF
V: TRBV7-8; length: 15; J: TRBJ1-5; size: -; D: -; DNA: TGTGCCAGCAGCGTAACGGACAGTAGCAATCAGCCCCAGCATTTT; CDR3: CASSVTDSSNQPQHF
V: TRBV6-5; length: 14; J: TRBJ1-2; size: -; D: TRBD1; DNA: TGTGCCAGCAGTTTAGGGACAGGGGCACATGGCTACACCTTC; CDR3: CASSLGTGAHGYTF
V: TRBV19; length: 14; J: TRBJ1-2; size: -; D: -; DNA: TGTGCCAGTAGTATAAGCAGGGCCGCCGATGGCTACACCTTC; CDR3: CASSISRAADGYTF
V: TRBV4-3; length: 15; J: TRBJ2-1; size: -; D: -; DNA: TGCGCCAGCAGCCAAGTTAAGTGGGAGATTAGTGAGCAGTTCTTC; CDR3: CASSQVKWEISEQFF
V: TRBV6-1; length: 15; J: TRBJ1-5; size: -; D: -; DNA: TGTGCCAGCAGTGCCCCCGCGGGGGACAATCAGCCCCAGCATTTT; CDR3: CASSAPAGDNQPQHF